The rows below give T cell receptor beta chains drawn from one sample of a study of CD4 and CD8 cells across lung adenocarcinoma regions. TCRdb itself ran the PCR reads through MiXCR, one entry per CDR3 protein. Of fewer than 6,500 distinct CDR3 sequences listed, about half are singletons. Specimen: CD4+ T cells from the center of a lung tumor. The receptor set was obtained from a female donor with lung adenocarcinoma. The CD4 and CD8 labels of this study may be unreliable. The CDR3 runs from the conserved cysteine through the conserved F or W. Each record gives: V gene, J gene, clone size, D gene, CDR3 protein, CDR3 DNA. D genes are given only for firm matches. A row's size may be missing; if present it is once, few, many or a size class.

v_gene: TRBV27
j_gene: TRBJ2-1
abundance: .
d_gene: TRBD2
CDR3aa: CASSYPSGGAGGEQFF
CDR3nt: TGTGCCAGCAGTTATCCGAGCGGGGGGGCCGGTGGTGAGCAGTTCTTC

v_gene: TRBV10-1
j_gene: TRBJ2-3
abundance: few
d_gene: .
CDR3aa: CATELGATNTQYF
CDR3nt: TGCGCCACCGAACTGGGAGCTACAAACACGCAGTATTTT

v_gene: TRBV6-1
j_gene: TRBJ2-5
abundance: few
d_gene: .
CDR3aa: CASSDTRGPVDQETQYF
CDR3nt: TGTGCCAGCAGTGATACGCGGGGGCCGGTAGATCAAGAGACCCAGTACTTC

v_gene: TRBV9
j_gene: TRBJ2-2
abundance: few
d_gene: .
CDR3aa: CASSASMAGELFF
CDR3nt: TGTGCCAGCAGCGCCAGTATGGCCGGGGAGCTGTTTTTT

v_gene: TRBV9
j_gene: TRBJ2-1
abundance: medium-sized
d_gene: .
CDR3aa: CASSFRRDEQFF
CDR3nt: TGTGCCAGCAGTTTTAGGCGGGATGAGCAGTTCTTC

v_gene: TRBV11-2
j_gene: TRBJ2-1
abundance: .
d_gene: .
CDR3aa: CASSLWAESSYNEQFF
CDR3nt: TGTGCCAGCAGCTTATGGGCAGAGAGCTCCTACAATGAGCAGTTCTTC

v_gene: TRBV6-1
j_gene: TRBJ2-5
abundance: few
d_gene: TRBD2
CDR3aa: CASSEPSGEGEETQYF
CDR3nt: TGTGCCAGCAGCGAGCCTTCGGGGGAGGGAGAAGAGACCCAGTACTTC

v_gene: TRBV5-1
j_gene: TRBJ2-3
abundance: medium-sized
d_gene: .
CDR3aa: CASSGPTDTQYF
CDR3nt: TGCGCCAGCAGTGGTCCGACAGATACGCAGTATTTT

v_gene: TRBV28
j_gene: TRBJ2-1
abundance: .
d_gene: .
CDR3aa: CASSQQYNEQFF
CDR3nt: TGTGCCAGCAGTCAACAGTACAATGAGCAGTTCTTC

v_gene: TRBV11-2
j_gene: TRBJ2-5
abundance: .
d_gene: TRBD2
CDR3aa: CASSLLWTSGDTQYF
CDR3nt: TGTGCCAGCAGCTTACTATGGACTAGCGGGGACACCCAGTATTTC

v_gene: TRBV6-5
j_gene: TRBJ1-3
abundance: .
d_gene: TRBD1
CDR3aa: CASSLGGTGNTIYF
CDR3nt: TGTGCCAGCAGTTTAGGGGGCACTGGAAACACCATATATTTT

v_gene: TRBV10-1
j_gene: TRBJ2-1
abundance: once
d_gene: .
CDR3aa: CASSANRGADNEQFF
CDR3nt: TGCGCCAGCAGTGCCAACCGGGGGGCGGACAATGAGCAGTTCTTC

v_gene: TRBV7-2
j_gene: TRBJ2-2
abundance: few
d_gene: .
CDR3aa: CASSLVRGTGELFF
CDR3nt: TGTGCCAGCAGCCTAGTCCGGGGGACCGGGGAGCTGTTTTTT

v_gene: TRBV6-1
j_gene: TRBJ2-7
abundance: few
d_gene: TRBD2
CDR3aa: CASRETSGSYEQYF
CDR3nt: TGTGCCAGCAGAGAGACTAGCGGGTCCTACGAGCAGTACTTC

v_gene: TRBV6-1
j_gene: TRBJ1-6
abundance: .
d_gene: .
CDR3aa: CASKSSSYNSPLHF
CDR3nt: TGTGCCAGCAAGTCGAGCTCCTATAATTCACCCCTCCACTTT

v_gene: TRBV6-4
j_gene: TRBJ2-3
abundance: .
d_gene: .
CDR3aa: CASSRTAGDVTETQYF
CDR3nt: TGTGCTAGCAGTAGAACAGCGGGCGATGTCACAGAGACCCAGTACTTT

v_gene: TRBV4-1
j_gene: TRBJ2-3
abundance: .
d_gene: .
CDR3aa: CGGTGRRSKNMQYF
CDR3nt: TGCGGCGGCACGGGACGACGGAGCAAAAATATGCAGTATTTT

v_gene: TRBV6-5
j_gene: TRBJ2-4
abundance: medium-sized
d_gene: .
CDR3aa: CASKYGTDIQYF
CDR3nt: TGTGCCAGCAAATATGGGACGGACATTCAGTACTTC

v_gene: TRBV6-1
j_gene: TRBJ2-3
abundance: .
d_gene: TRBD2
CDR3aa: CASSSPGPHRLAADTQYF
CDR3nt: TGTGCCAGCAGCAGTCCCGGACCACATCGACTAGCCGCAGATACGCAGTATTTT

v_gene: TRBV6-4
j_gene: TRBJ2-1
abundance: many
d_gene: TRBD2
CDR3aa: CASSRTSGYYNEQFF
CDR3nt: TGTGCCAGCAGTCGGACTAGCGGATACTACAATGAGCAGTTCTTC

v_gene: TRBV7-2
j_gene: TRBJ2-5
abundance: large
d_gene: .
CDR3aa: CASSLERGGTQGTQYF
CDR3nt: TGTGCCAGCAGCTTAGAAAGGGGAGGTACCCAAGGGACCCAGTACTTC

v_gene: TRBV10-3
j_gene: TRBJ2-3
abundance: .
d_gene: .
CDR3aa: CAHGVQRDTQFF
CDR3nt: TGTGCCCACGGTGTGCAGAGAGATACGCAGTTCTTT

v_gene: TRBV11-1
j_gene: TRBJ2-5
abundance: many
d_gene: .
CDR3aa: CASSLSTTSSETQYF
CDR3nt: TGTGCCAGCAGCTTATCCACTACTAGCTCAGAGACCCAGTACTTC

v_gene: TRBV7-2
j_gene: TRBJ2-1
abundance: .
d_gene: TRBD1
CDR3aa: CASSLDRGTYEQFF
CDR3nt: TGTGCCAGCAGCTTAGACAGGGGGACCTACGAGCAGTTCTTC

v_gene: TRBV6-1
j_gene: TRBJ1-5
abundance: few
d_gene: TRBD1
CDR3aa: CASSEGQGRSQPQHF
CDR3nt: TGTGCCAGCAGTGAGGGACAGGGGAGAAGTCAGCCCCAGCATTTT

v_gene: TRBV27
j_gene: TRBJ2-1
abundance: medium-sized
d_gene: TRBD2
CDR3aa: CASSSGLAANEQFF
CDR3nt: TGTGCCAGCAGTTCCGGACTAGCCGCTAATGAGCAGTTCTTC

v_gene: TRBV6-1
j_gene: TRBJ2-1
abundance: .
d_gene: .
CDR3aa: CASTADEEQFF
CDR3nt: TGTGCCAGCACCGCAGACGAGGAGCAGTTTTTC

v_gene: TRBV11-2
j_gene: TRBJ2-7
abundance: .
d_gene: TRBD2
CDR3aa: CASIGGAGEGPYEQYF
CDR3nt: TGTGCCAGCATCGGAGGGGCGGGGGAGGGCCCCTACGAGCAGTACTTC

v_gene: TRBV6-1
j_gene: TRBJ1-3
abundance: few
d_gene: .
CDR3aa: CASRVGNTIYF
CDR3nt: TGTGCCAGCAGGGTGGGAAACACCATATATTTT

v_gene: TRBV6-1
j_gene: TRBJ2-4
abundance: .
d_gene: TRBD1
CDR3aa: CASSEGDRGKNMQYF
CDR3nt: TGTGCCAGCAGCGAGGGGGACAGGGGGAAAAACATGCAGTACTTC

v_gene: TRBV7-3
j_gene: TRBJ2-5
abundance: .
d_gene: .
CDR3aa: CASSLTLGRHEETQYF
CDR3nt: TGTGCCAGCAGCTTAACTCTAGGCAGACACGAAGAGACCCAGTACTTC

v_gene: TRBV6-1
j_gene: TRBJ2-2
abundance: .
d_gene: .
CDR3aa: CASSENPAVNTGTLFF
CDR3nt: TGTGCCAGCAGTGAAAACCCAGCTGTGAACACAGGTACGCTGTTTTTT

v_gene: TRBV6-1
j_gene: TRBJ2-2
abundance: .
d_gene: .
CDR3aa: CARGVPGVSTGALFF
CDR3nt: TGTGCCAGGGGCGTACCGGGTGTCAGCACCGGGGCGCTGTTTTTT

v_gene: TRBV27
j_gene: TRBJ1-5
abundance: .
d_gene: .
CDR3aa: CASSFGEDQPQHF
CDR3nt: TGTGCCAGCAGTTTTGGTGAGGATCAGCCCCAGCATTTT

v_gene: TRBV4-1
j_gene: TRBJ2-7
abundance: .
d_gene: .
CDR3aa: CASSHSQGVEQYF
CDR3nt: TGCGCCAGCAGCCATAGTCAGGGTGTCGAGCAGTACTTC

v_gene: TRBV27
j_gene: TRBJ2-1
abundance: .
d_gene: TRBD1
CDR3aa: CASRWTGRPEQFF
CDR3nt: TGTGCCAGCAGGTGGACAGGCCGACCTGAGCAGTTCTTC

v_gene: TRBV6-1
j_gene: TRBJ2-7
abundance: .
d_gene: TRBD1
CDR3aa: CASRQDRGHEQYF
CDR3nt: TGTGCCAGCAGGCAGGACAGGGGACACGAGCAGTACTTC

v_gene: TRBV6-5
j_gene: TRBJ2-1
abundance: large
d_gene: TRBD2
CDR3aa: CASSYPIAGEFF
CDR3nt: TGTGCCAGCAGTTACCCCATAGCGGGAGAGTTCTTC

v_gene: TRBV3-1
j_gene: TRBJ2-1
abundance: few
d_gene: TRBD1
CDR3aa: CASSSQGKQFF
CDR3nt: TGTGCCAGCAGCTCACAGGGGAAGCAGTTCTTC

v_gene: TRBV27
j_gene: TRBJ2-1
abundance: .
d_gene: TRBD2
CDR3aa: CASRSEASGNNEQFF
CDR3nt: TGTGCCAGCAGATCCGAGGCTAGCGGGAACAATGAGCAGTTCTTT

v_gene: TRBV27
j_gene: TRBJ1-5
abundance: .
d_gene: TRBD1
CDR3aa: CASRRGRGNSNQPQHF
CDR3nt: TGTGCCAGCAGGAGGGGGCGGGGGAATAGCAATCAGCCCCAGCATTTT

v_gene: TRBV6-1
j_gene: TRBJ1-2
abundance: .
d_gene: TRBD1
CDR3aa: CASSEAKIEDRGEWGYGYTF
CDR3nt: TGTGCCAGCAGTGAAGCCAAGATCGAGGACAGGGGGGAGTGGGGCTATGGCTACACCTTC

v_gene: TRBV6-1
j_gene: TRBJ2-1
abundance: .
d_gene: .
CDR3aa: CASSLTGPELETQFF
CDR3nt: TGTGCCAGCAGTCTAACAGGGCCGGAGCTTGAGACCCAGTTCTTC

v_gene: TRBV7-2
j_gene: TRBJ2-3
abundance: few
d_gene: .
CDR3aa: CASSLRAQGDTQYF
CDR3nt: TGTGCCAGCAGCTTAAGGGCCCAGGGGGATACGCAGTATTTT

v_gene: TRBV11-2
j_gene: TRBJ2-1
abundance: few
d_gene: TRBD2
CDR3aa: CASSPPLAGVRNEQFF
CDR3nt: TGTGCCAGCAGCCCCCCCCTAGCGGGAGTTCGGAATGAGCAGTTCTTC

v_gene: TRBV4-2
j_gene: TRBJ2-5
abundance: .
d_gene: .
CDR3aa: CASSQEEGSSPRDQYF
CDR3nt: TGTGCCAGCAGCCAAGAGGAAGGTAGCAGCCCAAGGGACCAGTACTTC